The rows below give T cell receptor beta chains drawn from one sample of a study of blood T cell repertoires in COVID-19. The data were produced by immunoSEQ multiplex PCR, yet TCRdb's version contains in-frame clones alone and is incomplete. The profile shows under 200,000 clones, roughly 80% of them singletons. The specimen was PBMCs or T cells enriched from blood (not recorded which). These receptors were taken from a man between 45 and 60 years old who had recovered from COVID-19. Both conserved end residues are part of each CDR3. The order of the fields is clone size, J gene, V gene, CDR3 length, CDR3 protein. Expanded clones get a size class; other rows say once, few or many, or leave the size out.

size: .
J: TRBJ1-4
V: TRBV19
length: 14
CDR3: CASSILPTGEKLFF

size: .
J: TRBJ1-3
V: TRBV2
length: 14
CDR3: CASSEAGDGNTIYF

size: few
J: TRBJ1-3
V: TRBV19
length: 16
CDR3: CASSISAGLSGNTIYF

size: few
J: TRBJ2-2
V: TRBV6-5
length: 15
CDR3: CAITEGGKNTGELFF

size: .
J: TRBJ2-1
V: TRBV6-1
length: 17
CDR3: CASSVRPAGGQVNEQFF

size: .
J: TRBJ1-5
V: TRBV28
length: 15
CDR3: CASIWGAYSNQPQHF

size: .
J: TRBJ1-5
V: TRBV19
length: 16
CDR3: CASSIMQGARNQPQHF

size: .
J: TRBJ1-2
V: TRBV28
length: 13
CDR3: CASSSTGAYGYTF

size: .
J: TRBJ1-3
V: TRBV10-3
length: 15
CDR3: CAISEYRDTGNTIYF

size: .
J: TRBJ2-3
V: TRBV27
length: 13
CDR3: CASSVYSETTQYF

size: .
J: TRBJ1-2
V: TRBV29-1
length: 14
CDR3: CSVAGQAAGYGYTF

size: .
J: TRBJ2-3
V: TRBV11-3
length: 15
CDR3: CASSSGTSVADTQYF

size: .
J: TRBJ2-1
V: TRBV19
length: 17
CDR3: CASSPRQGLSSYNEQFF

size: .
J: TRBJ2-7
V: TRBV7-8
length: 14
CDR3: CASSGKRAAYEQYF

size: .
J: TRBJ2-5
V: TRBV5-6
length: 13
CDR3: CASSSLSGETQYF

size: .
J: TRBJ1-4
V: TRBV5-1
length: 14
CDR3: CASSPQSSNEKLFF

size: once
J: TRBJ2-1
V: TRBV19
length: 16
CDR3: CASSPPRGRTYNEQFF

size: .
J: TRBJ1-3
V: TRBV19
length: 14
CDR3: CASSLDNSGNTIYF

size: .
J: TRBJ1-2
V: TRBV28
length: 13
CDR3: CASRKGQGYGYTF

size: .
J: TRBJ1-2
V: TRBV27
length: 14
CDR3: CASSSRGPNYGYTF

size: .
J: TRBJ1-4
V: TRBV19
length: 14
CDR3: CASSPRQVVEKLFF

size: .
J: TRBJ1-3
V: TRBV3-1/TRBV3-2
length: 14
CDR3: CASSRTASGNTIYF

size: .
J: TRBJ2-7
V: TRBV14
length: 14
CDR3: CASSHYTGTYEQYF

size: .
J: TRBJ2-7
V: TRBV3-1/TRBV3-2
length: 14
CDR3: CASSQGWLAYEQYF

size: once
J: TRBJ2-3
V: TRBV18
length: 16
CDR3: CASSPPAGGVSDTQYF

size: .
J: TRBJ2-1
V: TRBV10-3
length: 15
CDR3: CAISEPGTGGDEQFF

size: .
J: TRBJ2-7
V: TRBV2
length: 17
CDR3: CASSSIAGGRSSYEQYF

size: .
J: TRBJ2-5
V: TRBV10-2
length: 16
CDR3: CASKILAGGPQETQYF

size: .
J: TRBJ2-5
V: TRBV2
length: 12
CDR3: CASSEARETQYF

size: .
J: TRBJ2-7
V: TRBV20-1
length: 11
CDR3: CSARDGRGQYF

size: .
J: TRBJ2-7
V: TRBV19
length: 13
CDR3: CASSIGTAYEQYF

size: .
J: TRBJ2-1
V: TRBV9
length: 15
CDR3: CASSVAGGPGNEQFF